This T cell receptor beta chain was captured by sequencing in a study of CD8+CD57+ T cells in acquired aplastic anemia. Points from the study as a whole: Some 29 shared CD8+ CDR3s appeared highly expressed within patients' immunodominant clones.

About this clonotype itself: As yet, its antigen is unknown.

CDR1 and CDR2 (germline): SNHLY, FYNNEI. The CDR3 consists of 13 residues. The V gene lost 6 bases and the J gene lost 4 bases, with 13 bases spanning the gap. Sequencing involved patients with CD8+CD57+ cell expansion previously shown by flow cytometry. Patients were untreated when blood was sampled. Using genomic DNA as the template, TCR beta VDJ and CDR3 profiling was carried out. TCRdb fed the reads into MiXCR, producing one record per CDR3 protein. The sample has over 150,000 distinct CDR3 sequences, roughly half seen once. This chain joins TRBV2 and TRBJ2-7; tentative D call: TRBD1 (5 bases). The sequencing input was sorted CD4+, CD8+, or CD8+CD57+ T cells (not recorded which) from PBMCs. This clonotype originated in a human donor with aplastic anemia. In DNA form, the CDR3 reads TGTGCCAGCAGACAGGTGTTTCGATACGAGCAGTACTTC. Translating gives CASRQVFRYEQYF.